This TCR beta chain was sequenced in a study of T cell changes during pregnancy in multiple sclerosis. The table came from immunoSEQ multiplex PCR; TCRdb's copy has only in-frame clones and leaves some out. The profile shows approximately 39,000 clones, nearly 90% of them singletons. The V end was cut by 2 bases, the J end by 12 bases, with 14 bases between. CDR1 and CDR2 (germline): MNHEY, SVGAGI. This CDR3 has 14 residues. The receptor was isolated from a female donor with multiple sclerosis, enrolled in a pregnancy study. The sequencing used CD4+ T cells from peripheral blood mononuclear cells, collected in the second trimester of pregnancy. V usage is TRBV6-5 and J usage is TRBJ1-6, with D hard to call. The CDR3 nucleotides are TGTGCCAGCAGTTACGGGCCCGGGCGGGAACCCCTCCACTTT. This sequence encodes CASSYGPGREPLHF.